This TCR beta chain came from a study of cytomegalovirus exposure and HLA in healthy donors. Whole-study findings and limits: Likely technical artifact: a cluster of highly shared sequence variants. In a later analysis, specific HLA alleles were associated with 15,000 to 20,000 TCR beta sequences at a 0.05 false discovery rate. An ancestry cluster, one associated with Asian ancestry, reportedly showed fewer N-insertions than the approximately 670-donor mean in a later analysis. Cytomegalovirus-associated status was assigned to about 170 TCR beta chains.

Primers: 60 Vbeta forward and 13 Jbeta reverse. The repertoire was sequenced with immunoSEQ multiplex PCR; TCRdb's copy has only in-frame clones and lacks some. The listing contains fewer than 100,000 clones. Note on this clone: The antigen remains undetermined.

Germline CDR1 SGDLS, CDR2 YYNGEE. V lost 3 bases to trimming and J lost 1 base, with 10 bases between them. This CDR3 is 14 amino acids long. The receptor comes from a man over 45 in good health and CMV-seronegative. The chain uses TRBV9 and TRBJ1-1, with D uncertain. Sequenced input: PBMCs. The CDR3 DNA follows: TGTGCCAGCAGCGCCGATGGGAGGAACACTGAAGCTTTCTTT. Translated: CASSADGRNTEAFF. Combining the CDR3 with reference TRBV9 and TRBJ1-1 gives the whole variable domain DSGVTQTPKHLITATGQRVTLRCSPRSGDLSVYWYQQSLDQGLQFLIQYYNGEERAKGNILERFSAQQFPDLHSELNLSSLELGDSALYFCASSADGRNTEAFFGQGTRLTVV.